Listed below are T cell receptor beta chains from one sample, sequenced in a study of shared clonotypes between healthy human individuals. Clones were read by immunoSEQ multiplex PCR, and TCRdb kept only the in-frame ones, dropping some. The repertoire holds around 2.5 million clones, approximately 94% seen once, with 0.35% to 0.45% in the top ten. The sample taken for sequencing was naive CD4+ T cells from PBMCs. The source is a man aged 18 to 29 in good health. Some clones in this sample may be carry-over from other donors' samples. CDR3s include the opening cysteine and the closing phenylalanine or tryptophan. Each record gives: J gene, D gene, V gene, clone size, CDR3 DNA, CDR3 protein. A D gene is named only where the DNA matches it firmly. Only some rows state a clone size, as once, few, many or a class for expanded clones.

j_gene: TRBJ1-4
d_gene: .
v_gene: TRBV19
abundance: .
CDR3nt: TGTGCCAGTATCTCCTCGGCGGCAACTAATGAAAAACTGTTTTTT
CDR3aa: CASISSAATNEKLFF

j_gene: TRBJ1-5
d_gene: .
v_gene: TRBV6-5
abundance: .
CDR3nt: TGTGCCAGCAGTTACTCTCGCACAGGGAGAGGTCAGCCCCAGCATTTT
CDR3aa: CASSYSRTGRGQPQHF

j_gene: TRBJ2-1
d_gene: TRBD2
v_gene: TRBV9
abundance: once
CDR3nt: TGTGCCAGCAGCGTAACTAGCGGGACCTCCTACAATGAGCAGTTCTTC
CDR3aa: CASSVTSGTSYNEQFF

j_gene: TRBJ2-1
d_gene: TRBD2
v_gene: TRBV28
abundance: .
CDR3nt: TGTGCCAGCAGTCGTCCGGGACTAGCTTCGAATGAGCAGTTCTTC
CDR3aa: CASSRPGLASNEQFF

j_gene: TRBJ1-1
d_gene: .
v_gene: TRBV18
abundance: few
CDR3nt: TGTGCCAGCTCACCACAGGGTTCGAACACTGAAGCTTTCTTT
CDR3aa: CASSPQGSNTEAFF

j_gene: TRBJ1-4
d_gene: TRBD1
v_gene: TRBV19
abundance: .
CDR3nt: TGTGCCAGCTTGGGACAGGGTAGGGAAAAACTGTTTTTT
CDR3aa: CASLGQGREKLFF

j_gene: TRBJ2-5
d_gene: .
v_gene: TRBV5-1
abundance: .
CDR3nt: TGCGCCAGCAGCTATGAGCTCCTGGAGACCCAGTACTTC
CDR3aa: CASSYELLETQYF

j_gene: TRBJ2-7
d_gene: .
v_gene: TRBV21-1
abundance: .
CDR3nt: TGTGCCAGCAGCCCCCCCTCCAATACCCACCCCGTGATCTACGAGCAGTACTTC
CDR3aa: CASSPPSNTHPVIYEQYF

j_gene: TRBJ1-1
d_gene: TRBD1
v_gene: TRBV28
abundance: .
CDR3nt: TGTGCCAGCAGTTCCGCCGGGACAGGGAACACTGAAGCTTTCTTT
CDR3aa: CASSSAGTGNTEAFF

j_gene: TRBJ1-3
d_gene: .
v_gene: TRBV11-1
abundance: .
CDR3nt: TGTGCCAGCAGCTTAAGACAGTACTCTGGAAACACCATATATTTT
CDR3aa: CASSLRQYSGNTIYF

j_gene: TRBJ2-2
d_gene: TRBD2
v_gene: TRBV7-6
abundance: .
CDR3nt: TGTGCCAGCAGCTTAGGACTAGCGGGACACGGGGAGCTGTTTTTT
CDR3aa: CASSLGLAGHGELFF